This TCR beta chain was found in a study of neurological immune-mediated disorders. Notes on the study in general: The absence of shared CDR3 amino acid sequences among expanded clones across subjects suggests private repertoires in all groups.

The CDR3 is 16 residues long. The germline V gene has CDR1 MGHRA and CDR2 YSYEKL. V gave up 4 bases and J gave up 0 bases; unmatched junction bases: 3. The authors produced cDNA by 5'RACE using 10-nucleotide random UMIs. MiXCR, applied by TCRdb to the 5' RACE reads, yields one record per CDR3 protein. Among some 50,000 distinct CDR3 sequences listed, about 15% were seen once. Only a few counts were recorded for this clonotype. What it recognizes is unknown. In Maryland, USA, blood bank volunteers were the healthy controls. Input material: PBMCs. The receptor comes from a man aged 55 to 69 in good health. V usage is TRBV4-1 and J usage is TRBJ1-1; TRBD1 matches at 12 bases. The CDR3 protein is CASSPGTGGMNTEAFF. The CDR3 DNA sequence: TGCGCCAGCAGCCCAGGGACAGGGGGCATGAACACTGAAGCTTTCTTT.